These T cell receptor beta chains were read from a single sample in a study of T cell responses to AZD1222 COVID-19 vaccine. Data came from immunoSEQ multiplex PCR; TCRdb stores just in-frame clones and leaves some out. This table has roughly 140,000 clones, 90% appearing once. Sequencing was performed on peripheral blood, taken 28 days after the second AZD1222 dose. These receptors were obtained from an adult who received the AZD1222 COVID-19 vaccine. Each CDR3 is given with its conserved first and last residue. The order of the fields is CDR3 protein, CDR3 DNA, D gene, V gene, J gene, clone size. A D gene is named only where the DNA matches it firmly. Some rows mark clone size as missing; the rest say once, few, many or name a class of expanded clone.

cdr3_aa: CASSMVGDLTDTQYF
cdr3_nt: TGTGCCAGTAGTATGGTCGGGGACTTAACAGATACGCAGTATTTT
d_call: -
v_call: TRBV19
j_call: TRBJ2-3
clone_size: -

cdr3_aa: CASSIPGTAETQYF
cdr3_nt: TGTGCCAGCAGCATCCCCGGGACAGCGGAGACCCAGTACTTC
d_call: TRBD1
v_call: TRBV11-3
j_call: TRBJ2-5
clone_size: -

cdr3_aa: CASSTGQGVGGYTF
cdr3_nt: TGTGCCAGCAGTACGGGACAGGGAGTCGGGGGCTACACCTTC
d_call: TRBD1
v_call: TRBV28
j_call: TRBJ1-2
clone_size: -

cdr3_aa: CASSLTNYGYTF
cdr3_nt: TGTGCCAGCAGCCTTACTAACTATGGCTACACCTTC
d_call: -
v_call: TRBV6-5
j_call: TRBJ1-2
clone_size: -

cdr3_aa: CATSRLFGTANQPQHF
cdr3_nt: TGTGCCACCAGCAGACTCTTCGGGACAGCTAATCAGCCCCAGCATTTT
d_call: TRBD1
v_call: TRBV15
j_call: TRBJ1-5
clone_size: -

cdr3_aa: CASSKCDRLYEQYF
cdr3_nt: TGTGCCAGCAGCAAGTGCGACAGGCTCTACGAGCAGTACTTC
d_call: -
v_call: TRBV21-1
j_call: TRBJ2-7
clone_size: few

cdr3_aa: CASSLWGASNQPQHF
cdr3_nt: TGTGCCAGCAGTTTATGGGGGGCCAGCAATCAGCCCCAGCATTTT
d_call: -
v_call: TRBV27
j_call: TRBJ1-5
clone_size: -

cdr3_aa: CASLAGGRRRDTQYF
cdr3_nt: TGTGCCAGTCTAGCGGGGGGGCGAAGAAGAGATACGCAGTATTTT
d_call: TRBD2
v_call: TRBV7-2
j_call: TRBJ2-3
clone_size: -

cdr3_aa: CASSLRREGLRADTQYF
cdr3_nt: TGTGCCAGCAGCTTACGCCGGGAGGGCTTGAGGGCAGATACGCAGTATTTT
d_call: TRBD2
v_call: TRBV7-9
j_call: TRBJ2-3
clone_size: once

cdr3_aa: CASMAAGLGEGTEAFF
cdr3_nt: TGTGCCAGTATGGCCGCGGGTTTGGGGGAGGGCACTGAAGCTTTCTTT
d_call: -
v_call: TRBV19
j_call: TRBJ1-1
clone_size: once

cdr3_aa: CASSPLGLAGGLELFF
cdr3_nt: TGTGCCAGCAGCCCCTTGGGACTAGCGGGGGGTTTGGAGCTGTTTTTT
d_call: TRBD2
v_call: TRBV2
j_call: TRBJ2-2
clone_size: -

cdr3_aa: CASSPRGTGEKLFF
cdr3_nt: TGTGCCAGCAGCCCCCGTGGCACGGGAGAAAAACTGTTTTTT
d_call: -
v_call: TRBV7-8
j_call: TRBJ1-4
clone_size: -

cdr3_aa: CASKSRHKNTEAFF
cdr3_nt: TGTGCCAGCAAGTCGAGACATAAGAACACTGAAGCTTTCTTT
d_call: -
v_call: TRBV27
j_call: TRBJ1-1
clone_size: -

cdr3_aa: CASSLSAFRGGQETQYF
cdr3_nt: TGTGCCAGCAGCTTGAGTGCGTTTCGAGGCGGCCAAGAGACCCAGTACTTC
d_call: -
v_call: TRBV5-5
j_call: TRBJ2-5
clone_size: once

cdr3_aa: CASGLVPGWESLHGYTF
cdr3_nt: TGTGCTAGTGGTTTGGTACCCGGTTGGGAGTCCCTGCATGGCTACACCTTC
d_call: -
v_call: TRBV12-5
j_call: TRBJ1-2
clone_size: once

cdr3_aa: CASSPSGQGNQPQHF
cdr3_nt: TGTGCCAGCAGCCCCTCCGGGCAGGGCAATCAGCCCCAGCATTTT
d_call: -
v_call: TRBV5-5
j_call: TRBJ1-5
clone_size: -

cdr3_aa: CATQEVMGAYEQYF
cdr3_nt: TGTGCCACCCAAGAGGTGATGGGGGCCTACGAGCAGTACTTC
d_call: -
v_call: TRBV27
j_call: TRBJ2-7
clone_size: -

cdr3_aa: CASSAVVTKGGGYTF
cdr3_nt: TGTGCCAGCAGTGCGGTTGTCACAAAAGGAGGTGGCTACACCTTC
d_call: -
v_call: TRBV2
j_call: TRBJ1-2
clone_size: -

cdr3_aa: CASSQEPPGPISGNTIYF
cdr3_nt: TGTGCCAGCAGCCAAGAGCCGCCAGGCCCTATCTCTGGAAACACCATATATTTT
d_call: -
v_call: TRBV3-1/TRBV3-2
j_call: TRBJ1-3
clone_size: -

cdr3_aa: CASSLVAGSDNSPLHF
cdr3_nt: TGTGCCAGCAGCTTGGTGGCTGGGTCGGATAATTCACCCCTCCACTTT
d_call: -
v_call: TRBV5-4
j_call: TRBJ1-6
clone_size: -

cdr3_aa: CAISEKGAGGEAFF
cdr3_nt: TGTGCCATCAGTGAAAAAGGGGCAGGGGGCGAAGCTTTCTTT
d_call: TRBD1
v_call: TRBV10-3
j_call: TRBJ1-1
clone_size: once

cdr3_aa: CAISESASGYEQYF
cdr3_nt: TGTGCCATCAGTGAGTCGGCTAGCGGCTACGAGCAGTACTTC
d_call: TRBD2
v_call: TRBV10-3
j_call: TRBJ2-7
clone_size: -

cdr3_aa: CSVELWLAERTEAFF
cdr3_nt: TGCAGCGTTGAGCTGTGGCTAGCGGAGAGGACTGAAGCTTTCTTT
d_call: -
v_call: TRBV29-1
j_call: TRBJ1-1
clone_size: -

cdr3_aa: CASSIPDSPYNEQFF
cdr3_nt: TGTGCCAGCAGCATACCGGACAGTCCCTACAATGAGCAGTTCTTC
d_call: -
v_call: TRBV11-2
j_call: TRBJ2-1
clone_size: -

cdr3_aa: CASSPLITGQSNTEAFF
cdr3_nt: TGTGCCAGCTCACCACTAATTACAGGACAGTCAAACACTGAAGCTTTCTTT
d_call: -
v_call: TRBV18
j_call: TRBJ1-1
clone_size: -

cdr3_aa: CASSLGQGQADTQYF
cdr3_nt: TGTGCCAGCAGTCTCGGACAGGGCCAGGCAGATACGCAGTATTTT
d_call: TRBD1
v_call: TRBV27
j_call: TRBJ2-3
clone_size: -

cdr3_aa: CASILSLAGGRNEQFF
cdr3_nt: TGTGCCAGCATCTTATCCCTAGCGGGAGGGCGGAATGAGCAGTTCTTC
d_call: TRBD2
v_call: TRBV7-9
j_call: TRBJ2-1
clone_size: -

cdr3_aa: CASRHGTSGRVDTQYF
cdr3_nt: TGTGCCAGCAGACACGGGACTAGCGGGAGGGTAGATACGCAGTATTTT
d_call: TRBD2
v_call: TRBV7-2
j_call: TRBJ2-3
clone_size: -

cdr3_aa: CASSLQTGTNTQYF
cdr3_nt: TGTGCCAGCAGCCTGCAGACTGGCACGAATACGCAGTATTTT
d_call: -
v_call: TRBV5-4
j_call: TRBJ2-3
clone_size: -

cdr3_aa: CASSPKRGAYNEQFF
cdr3_nt: TGTGCCAGCAGCCCAAAGCGGGGTGCTTACAATGAGCAGTTCTTC
d_call: TRBD2
v_call: TRBV5-4
j_call: TRBJ2-1
clone_size: -

cdr3_aa: CASSQPGLAGAIPTDEQFF
cdr3_nt: TGCGCCAGCAGCCAGCCGGGACTAGCGGGGGCCATCCCTACGGATGAGCAGTTCTTC
d_call: TRBD2
v_call: TRBV4-1
j_call: TRBJ2-1
clone_size: few

cdr3_aa: CAVLDRVYVYGYTF
cdr3_nt: TGTGCCGTCTTGGATAGGGTATATGTTTATGGCTACACCTTC
d_call: -
v_call: TRBV6-5
j_call: TRBJ1-2
clone_size: -

cdr3_aa: CASSLVGQGGVSYEQYF
cdr3_nt: TGTGCCAGCAGCTTAGTGGGACAGGGGGGGGTTTCCTACGAGCAGTACTTC
d_call: TRBD1
v_call: TRBV11-2
j_call: TRBJ2-7
clone_size: -

cdr3_aa: CASGFPTNEKLFF
cdr3_nt: TGTGCCAGCGGGTTTCCAACTAATGAAAAACTGTTTTTT
d_call: -
v_call: TRBV19
j_call: TRBJ1-4
clone_size: -

cdr3_aa: CASSPGTGIPMETQYF
cdr3_nt: TGTGCCAGCTCACCGGGGACAGGGATACCTATGGAGACCCAGTACTTC
d_call: TRBD1
v_call: TRBV18
j_call: TRBJ2-5
clone_size: -

cdr3_aa: CASSLASQFSGTQYF
cdr3_nt: TGTGCCAGCAGCTTAGCTTCCCAATTTTCGGGGACCCAGTACTTC
d_call: -
v_call: TRBV11-2
j_call: TRBJ2-5
clone_size: -

cdr3_aa: CASSLSRVRGDTQYF
cdr3_nt: TGTGCCAGCAGTTTATCCCGGGTCCGGGGTGACACGCAGTATTTT
d_call: -
v_call: TRBV27
j_call: TRBJ2-3
clone_size: -

cdr3_aa: CACIARQRGYTF
cdr3_nt: TGTGCCTGTATAGCCCGACAGCGAGGCTACACCTTC
d_call: -
v_call: TRBV30
j_call: TRBJ1-2
clone_size: -